This T cell receptor (beta chain) was sequenced during a study of cytomegalovirus exposure and HLA in healthy donors (TCRdb year 2017). Concerning the study at large: According to an earlier analysis of several hundred of the donors, about 180 million T cells yielded over 90 million unique TCR beta sequences and about 300 Gb of sequence data. An earlier analysis of around 540 of the donors applied high-throughput TCR beta sequencing to assess whether each TCR beta V gene segment acted as functional or pseudogenic. An early release covering just under 650 HLA-typed donors comprised 250 to 350 gigabases of sequencing data and 85 million to 100 million unique TCR sequences. Among the roughly 390 genotyped donors, approximately 82% belonged to the genetic ancestry cluster associated with self-reported Caucasian donors. Donor age, sex, ethnicity and CMV serostatus were compiled together with the repertoire data. Besides the first cohort of roughly 660 subjects, a separate validation cohort made up of 90 to 150 different subjects was used. The T cell repertoires of 700 or so subjects were profiled by immunosequencing and related to cytomegalovirus serostatus. Roughly 5 DR-DQ haplotypes were handled as single units for association and clustering because linkage in the cohort was strong. All discovery cohort repertoires had been generated using a single sequencing platform. The study aimed to test whether cataloging public T cell receptors could reveal signatures of past pathogen exposure. To study patterns of TCR occurrence, a later analysis re-analyzed previously published TCR beta repertoires from around 700 donors and added high-resolution HLA genotyping. Typing coverage differed by locus: A, B, C, DRB1 and DQB1 were typed in roughly 620-630 donors, DQA1 in about 510, DPA1 in 600 to 610, and DPB1 in roughly 470. Class I and class II HLA loci were covered by the typing at four-digit resolution. Rather than drawing on any new phenotypic data, the later analysis identified candidate immune exposures from TCR beta sequences and the way those sequences occurred across donors. Among around 400 genotyped donors of the cohort, an average of approximately 250,000 unique TCR beta nucleotide sequences were sequenced per donor, roughly 18% of them non-productive. To predict cytomegalovirus infection status, the study brought together high-throughput TCR immunosequencing, statistical association of individual TCRs with disease status, and machine learning. A later genetic analysis used genome-wide SNP genotypes for about 60% of the roughly 700 donors, treating that subset as a discovery cohort. Overall results and qualifications from the work: In a later analysis, the rate of TCR association differed among HLA loci, with DRB1 alleles having the most associated TCRs and HLA-C alleles having the fewest. In this cohort, only TCR beta chains were sequenced, and detectable features were limited by the absence of alpha or paired-chain data. A total of 164 TCR beta chains were listed by the study as associated with cytomegalovirus. A further reported finding was that TCR beta sequences accurately predicted the HLA-A and HLA-B alleles for most subjects in the first cohort. When HLA alleles, especially DR and DQ, strongly co-occurred, TCR associations were difficult to assign to individual alleles. Most TCR sequences were observed very rarely across donors, whereas some public TCRs were present in many individuals. For the cohort, immune exposure information was limited to CMV serostatus. A later genetic analysis reported fewer N-insertions in productive TCRs among donors in an Asian-associated ancestry cluster than the roughly 670-donor mean. HLA typing was unavailable for some donors at each locus, so association tests used only the typed subset. Because the 87-base-pair reads could not distinguish some IMGT-functional V segments, including TRBV6-2 and TRBV6-3, those segments were excluded. Linkage disequilibrium might explain the correlated functional status among segregating V segments, but an unknown experimental factor could not be excluded. In vitro tests confirmed that a few of the cytomegalovirus-associated TCR beta chains recognize cytomegalovirus antigens. Compared with equally common non-associated chains, HLA-associated TCR beta chains in a later analysis were more clonally expanded and had lower generation probabilities. Presence/absence analyses assumed roughly uniform sequencing depth across donors, an assumption that may not hold. At a false discovery rate of 0.05, a later analysis linked under 20,000 TCR beta sequences to specific HLA alleles. In both the original and validation cohorts, the classifier was reported to diagnose cytomegalovirus status with high specificity and sensitivity. According to a later analysis, most CMV-associated TCR beta chains appeared to be HLA-restricted, and the HLA associations seemed to be driven largely by CMV exposure. An earlier analysis of several hundred of the donors showed that most TCR beta V segments appeared in productive rearrangements either about 87% or about 30% of the time, which broadly matched IMGT annotations. Because counts were too low, about 18 rarely observed V segments, including chromosome 9 orphons, were excluded from the earlier analysis of 587 of the donors. A group of highly shared sequence variants was considered likely to be a technical artifact of the sequencing pipeline. The authors suggested that the approach could potentially be extended to other disease states and immunological phenotypes. In a later genetic analysis, a missense DCLRE1C variant was associated with V-gene and J-gene trimming of TCR beta chains, and the association was replicated in an independent cohort. In a later analysis, several top co-occurrence clusters were reported to appear linked to parvovirus B19, influenza, CMV and Epstein-Barr virus.

The library was prepared using the immunoSEQ multiplex PCR assay. For the multiplex PCR, a mixture combining 60 forward primers for TCR Vbeta segments and 13 reverse primers for TCR Jbeta segments was used. Amplification of the CDR3 region of rearranged TCR beta genes was performed with a multiplex PCR assay on genomic DNA. On the Illumina HiSeq System, the amplified TCR beta libraries were sequenced as 87-base-pair reads. On the authors' methods: A later analysis tallied tens of millions of unique TCR beta chains across the 610 or so repertoires, and approximately 9.9 million of those chains were shared by two or more donors. To remove PCR and sequencing errors, raw reads were error-corrected and collapsed into unique sequences using a nearest-neighbor algorithm that merged closely related sequences. To assign V, D and J gene segments, CDR3 sequences were aligned to IMGT reference sequences. Each retained sequence needed at least a six-nucleotide match to both a V gene segment and a J gene segment. A rearrangement counted as productive if the CDR3 had no stop codons and remained in frame with V and J, and every other rearrangement counted as non-productive. Following IMGT convention, CDR3 was defined as the stretch from the second conserved V-encoded cysteine to the conserved J-encoded phenylalanine. Sequences without an unambiguous match to a single V gene segment were excluded from the earlier analysis of over 500 of the donors. In an earlier analysis of several hundred of the donors, V segments were called functional above 56.7% productive rearrangements and were called segregating when the between-donor standard deviation exceeded 5%. A statistical classification framework was built for diagnosing cytomegalovirus status from the catalog of TCR beta chain sequences. In a later analysis, TCR nucleotide sequences were compared against IMGT/GENE-DB human TR gene sequences so that V and J genes could be assigned. A later analysis assigned CDR3 sequences and most-parsimonious VDJ recombination scenarios with the TCRdist pipeline. In a later analysis, every TCR beta chain was defined by the combination of its CDR3 amino acid sequence and its V-gene family, and reads without a unique V-gene family were dropped. As a way to deal with suspected cross-contamination and a sequencing artifact, a later analysis dropped over 550 nucleotide sequences that were highly shared and had low generation probability. In a later analysis, a clonal expansion index for each public chain was calculated from normalized within-repertoire ranks of inferred template counts. In a later analysis, generation probabilities were computed with a VDJ recombination model fitted to out-of-frame rearrangements, and the resulting probabilities were checked against IGoR. A later analysis scored TCR-TCR, TCR-HLA and TCR-CMV co-occurrence with hypergeometric tests, applying a repertoire-size bias correction to TCR pairs. In a later analysis, false discovery rates were estimated by permuting HLA or CMV assignments 20 times. A later analysis grouped co-occurring TCRs with DBSCAN, adding TCRdist sequence similarity when clustering within HLA-allele-positive subsets. Repertoires with fewer than 30,000 or more than 120,000 public chains were left out of co-occurrence clustering, as were four to six repertoires with anomalous nucleotide sharing. In TCRdb, the immuneACCESS table is reduced to in-frame sequences with V and J assigned. These tables do not hold every clone; where another copy was compared, an unresolved V gene accounts for under half, and the others remain unexplained. V and J calls and clone size are given by that table; D and trimming were obtained from the DNA. This sample's clone table shows 200,000 or so clones. The ten largest make up approximately 0.74% of the sample.

The cohort was made up of approximately 700 healthy bone marrow donors. All cohort members were sampled while nominally healthy, although unrecorded immune exposures were likely present. The donor was CMV seronegative and was included in the group of about 350 seronegative cohort members. A peripheral blood sample was provided by each donor, and peripheral blood mononuclear cells were used for TCR beta sequencing. The Qiagen DNeasy Blood Extraction Kit was used to extract genomic DNA from the blood cell samples. Regarding this clone: What antigen it recognizes has not been identified.

Counted from cysteine to phenylalanine, this CDR3 has 17 amino acids. Just the 51-base CDR3 DNA is kept, in frame starting at base 1. CDR1 and CDR2 are drawn from the germline V gene (reference sequence): GTSNPN, SVGIG. Germline trimming: 1 base from V, 0 bases from J; junction bases outside gene matches: 7. The chain is assembled from TRBV30 and TRBJ2-7, with 12 bases aligning to TRBD2. The sequenced material came from PBMCs. This TCR was recovered from a boy between 5 and 17 years old in good health and CMV-seronegative. The nucleotides read TGTGCCTGGAGTGCAGGACTAGCGGGGACCTCCTCCTACGAGCAGTACTTC. Its amino acids are CAWSAGLAGTSSYEQYF. Reference TRBV30 and TRBJ2-7 proteins supply the regions before and after the CDR3; the full variable domain is: SQTIHQWPATLVQPVGSPLSLECTVEGTSNPNLYWYRQAAGRGLQLLFYSVGIGQISSEVPQNLSASRPQDRQFILSSKKLLLSDSGFYLCAWSAGLAGTSSYEQYFGPGTRLTVT.